This TCR beta chain appears in the sequencing data of a study of regulatory T cells in long-lasting Graves disease. TCR beta libraries were built with iRepertoire HTBI primers and Arm-PCR of CDR3 regions. MiXCR, run by TCRdb on the multiplex PCR reads, gives a single entry per CDR3 protein. The repertoire holds under 250,000 distinct CDR3 sequences, roughly 19% seen once, with roughly 12% in the top ten. The sample holds many counts of this clonotype. V trimming: 5 bases; J trimming: 4 bases; junction bases outside the gene matches: 9. Germline V gene lookup returns CDR1 SGHTA and CDR2 FQGNSA. There are 16 residues in the CDR3. Specified time point: newly diagnosed GD, antithyroid drugs for less than 3 months. RNA isolated from PBMCs was used to make the TCR library. This sample also appeared in a second study, on T cells in Graves' hyperthyroidism and ophthalmopathy. From that report: The model forecast ophthalmopathy, anticipating it by a median about 7 months before onset.

Source: peripheral blood mononuclear cells (PBMCs), taken at new diagnosis, from a patient treated with antithyroid drugs. This receptor was obtained from a woman younger than 45 with Graves disease. The V gene is TRBV7-2, the J gene TRBJ2-3, with 10 bases matching TRBD2. As DNA, the CDR3 is TGTGCCAGCAGCGCCGGACTAGCGGAGATCCCAGATACGCAGTATTTT. This codes for CASSAGLAEIPDTQYF.